This TCR beta chain was recorded in a study of cytomegalovirus exposure and HLA in healthy donors. With respect to this clone: Its antigen is as yet unknown.

It was with 60 Vbeta and 13 Jbeta primers that the PCR ran. Method: immunoSEQ multiplex PCR; TCRdb's copy keeps in-frame clones and lacks some. Across 49,000 or so clones, the top ten clones capture 25% to 30% of the sample. Germline CDR1 and CDR2: SQVTM and ANQGSEA. This CDR3 comprises 16 residues. Germline trimming cut 1 base from V and 5 bases from J; bases unmatched to any gene: 8. Findings and limits, study-wide: Cytomegalovirus-associated TCR beta chains were listed, numbering 150 to 200. Most subjects' HLA-A and HLA-B alleles were reportedly predicted from TCR beta sequences.

The sequenced sample was PBMCs. The chain has TRBV29-1 and TRBJ2-5, with 12 bases fitting TRBD2. The source is a man aged 35-49 years in good health and CMV-seropositive. DNA for the CDR3: TGCAGCGTTGAAGGGGCCGGACTAGCGGGGTTTGAGACCCAGTACTTC. As protein: CSVEGAGLAGFETQYF.